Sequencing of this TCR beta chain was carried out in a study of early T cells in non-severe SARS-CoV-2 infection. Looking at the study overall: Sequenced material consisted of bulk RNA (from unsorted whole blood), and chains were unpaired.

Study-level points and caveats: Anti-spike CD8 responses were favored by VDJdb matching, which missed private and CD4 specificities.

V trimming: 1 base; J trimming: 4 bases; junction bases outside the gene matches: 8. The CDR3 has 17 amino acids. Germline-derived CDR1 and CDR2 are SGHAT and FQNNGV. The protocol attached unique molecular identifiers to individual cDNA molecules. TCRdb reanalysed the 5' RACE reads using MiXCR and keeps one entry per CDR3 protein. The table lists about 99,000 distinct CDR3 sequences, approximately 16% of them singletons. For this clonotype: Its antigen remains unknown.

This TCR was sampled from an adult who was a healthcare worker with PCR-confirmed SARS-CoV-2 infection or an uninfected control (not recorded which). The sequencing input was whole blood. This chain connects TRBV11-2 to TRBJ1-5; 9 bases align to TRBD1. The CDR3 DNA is TGTGCCAGCAGCTTAGGGGCCGGGACAGGGCGGAATCAGCCCCAGCATTTT. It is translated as CASSLGAGTGRNQPQHF.